Each of the 9 T cell receptor beta chains below was sequenced from the same sample in a study of blood T cells in healthy people across ages. Together with a sample-barcoded 5' primer, a J-beta primer mix was included in a second PCR lasting roughly 6 to 12 cycles. TCRdb reprocessed the 5' RACE reads via MiXCR and lists one record per CDR3 protein. Of about 970,000 distinct CDR3 sequences listed, 51% were seen once; the top ten hold roughly a fifth. Sequences were obtained from blood. The receptors here all came from a woman aged 60 to 75 in good health.

This clonotype has ten or more counts. The chain employs TRBV4-2 and TRBJ1-2, with D uncertain. CDR1 and CDR2 (germline): LGHNA, YNFKEQ. Trimming stripped 1 base from V and 4 bases from J, with 4 bases between. This CDR3 comprises 12 residues. The chain's CDR3 is CASSQVGYGYTF. The CDR3 coding sequence is TGTGCCAGCAGCCAAGTAGGCTATGGCTACACCTTC.

The chain carries TRBV6-6 and TRBJ1-5; TRBD1 agrees at 12 bases. The V and J ends lost 5 bases and 7 bases, in that order; junction bases with no gene match: 9. CDR1 is MNHNY and CDR2 is SVGAGI in the germline V gene (reference sequence). The CDR3 consists of 16 residues. The CDR3 sequence: CASSNRDRGLRQPQHF. For the CDR3, the DNA is TGTGCCAGCAGTAACCGGGACAGGGGGCTGAGGCAGCCCCAGCATTTT.

This clonotype turned up a few times. This chain connects TRBV7-2 to TRBJ2-5; 8 positions match TRBD2. After removal of 4 bases from V and 4 bases from J, the junction contained 8 bases not matched to a gene. Per germline, CDR1 SGHTA and CDR2 FQGNSA. The CDR3 length is 15 residues. The CDR3 loop is CASSSAGGSRETQYF. CDR3 bases: TGTGCCAGCAGCTCGGCGGGAGGTTCGCGAGAGACCCAGTACTTC.

The gene calls are TRBV27 and TRBJ2-7; D unclear. CDR3 length: 13 amino acids. Looked up from germline, CDR1 is MNHEY and CDR2 is SMNVEV (reference sequence). The V and J ends lost 2 bases and 5 bases respectively, with 10 bases between them. CDR3 sequence: CASSLQQRDEQYF. CDR3 sequence (DNA): TGTGCCAGCAGTTTACAGCAAAGGGACGAGCAGTACTTC.

The chain is built from TRBV29-1 and TRBJ2-3, with D maybe TRBD2 (5 bases). This CDR3 region has 13 residues. Per germline, CDR1 SQVTM and CDR2 ANQGSEA. V lost 6 bases to trimming and J lost 0 bases, with 10 bases between them. DNA for the CDR3: TGCAGCGTCCCCGGGGAGAGCACAGATACGCAGTATTTT. It is translated as CSVPGESTDTQYF.

The V and J genes are TRBV6-1 and TRBJ2-4, with D possibly TRBD1 on 6 matching bases. The J call is uncertain, as TRBJ2-7 better fits the DNA end. This CDR3 spans 15 amino acids. CDR1 is MNHNS and CDR2 is SASEGT in the germline V gene. The DNA for the CDR3 is TGTGCCAGCAATCTCCGCGGCAGGGGCGTAGGCGAGCAGTACTTC. Translating it yields CASNLRGRGVGEQYF.

This clonotype appeared a few times. V is TRBV6-1 and J is TRBJ2-7; 11 nucleotides match TRBD2. The J segment lost 2 bases and the V segment lost 10 bases, leaving 7 bases of the junction unmatched. This CDR3 is 14 amino acids long. Germline values: CDR1 MNHNS, CDR2 SASEGT. The CDR3 loop reads CATTGLAGTYEQYF. DNA of the CDR3: TGTGCCACGACAGGACTAGCGGGCACCTACGAGCAGTACTTC.

This chain connects TRBV28 to TRBJ2-7; 7 nucleotides align to TRBD1. The CDR3 extends over 20 amino acids. From germline, CDR1 is MDHEN and CDR2 SYDVKM. Trimming took 0 bases from V and 4 from J; bases not matched to a gene: 21. CDR3 DNA: TGTGCCAGCAGTTTATGGGGTCAGGGGGTTCTGGAAGAACGTGGGTACGAGCAGTACTTC. It codes for CASSLWGQGVLEERGYEQYF.

The genes are TRBV12-3 or TRBV12-4 and TRBJ2-2, with D perhaps TRBD1 (6 bases). Trimming removed 2 bases from V and 8 bases from J, with 21 bases in between. This CDR3 region has 17 residues. The CDR3 DNA reads TGTGCCAGCAGTTTAACGTACCGGGACACCCCTACTGGGGAGCTGTTTTTT. Translating gives CASSLTYRDTPTGELFF.